This T cell receptor (beta chain) was retrieved from a study of blood T cell repertoires in COVID-19. About the study: Material from acute and convalescent COVID-19 was sourced from the United States, Italy and Spain. PBMCs, B-cell-depleted T cells, or T cells provided the cDNA or gDNA that made up the material.

The length of the CDR3 is 14 residues. Unmatched junction bases numbered 8, after V lost 4 bases and J lost 8 bases. Data came from immunoSEQ multiplex PCR; TCRdb stores just in-frame clones and leaves some out. The data contain around 300,000 clones, around 86% of them singletons. This chain joins TRBV5-3 and TRBJ1-4; 7 nucleotides line up with TRBD1. TRBV5-3 is an open reading frame, and its role is uncertain. This clonotype originated in a woman aged 40 to 50 who had recovered from COVID-19. Source material: peripheral blood. CDR3 DNA sequence: TGTGCCAGAAGCGGGTGGACAGGACGAGAAAAACTGTTTTTT. Residues: CARSGWTGREKLFF.